The T cell receptor (beta chain) under discussion was sequenced for a study of blood T cells in healthy people across ages. Through a sample-barcoded 5' primer and a J-beta primer mix, a second PCR was run for about 7 to 12 cycles. The yield of each sample was at least 3 million CDR3-containing paired-end reads. TCRdb itself ran the 5' RACE reads through MiXCR, one entry per CDR3 protein. The sample lists under 2,000,000 distinct CDR3 sequences; around 48% were seen once. It was 8 to 10 milliliters of peripheral blood that were drawn from each donor. Isolation per sample recovered at least 7 million PBMCs. The amount of total RNA extracted per sample was at least 5 micrograms. The receptor's source is a woman aged 40 to 49 in good health. Sequenced material: blood.

The CDR3 spells CASSLGTDYQETQYF. CDR3 nucleotides: TGCGCCAGCAGCTTGGGGACCGACTATCAAGAGACCCAGTACTTC. The rearrangement uses TRBV5-1 and TRBJ2-5, with D maybe TRBD2 (5 bases). V dropped 0 bases and J dropped 2 bases, with 11 bases sitting between them. The germline V gene encodes CDR1 SGHRS and CDR2 YFSETQ. This CDR3 contains 15 residues.